The following is a T cell receptor (beta chain) sequence with its context. The record originates from a study of blood T cell repertoires in COVID-19. In the study overall: Samples representing acute and convalescent COVID-19 were sourced from the United States, Italy and Spain. Sources were T cells, B-cell-depleted T cells, or PBMCs; the material itself was cDNA or gDNA.

Per the original methods: Nucleated cell number was recorded as an estimate derived from reference gene primer amplification. Using immunoSEQ multiplex PCR, the repertoire was profiled, and TCRdb retains in-frame clones only, with some absent. That table is the source of V, J and clone size, and D and trimming were worked out from the DNA. The sample records about 81,000 clones, more than 80% being singletons. The CDR3 length is 14 residues. Germline assignment: CDR1 SEHNR and CDR2 FQNEAQ (reference sequence). V was shortened by 1 base and J by 2 bases, with 7 bases between the two germline ends. This TCR was sampled from a human donor in a cohort sampled during active COVID-19. The specimen sequenced was peripheral blood. The J gene is TRBJ2-3, the V gene TRBV7-9; weak D call: TRBD1 (6 bases). CDR3 region: CASSLGQVTDTQYF. CDR3 nucleotides: TGTGCCAGCAGCTTAGGACAGGTCACAGATACGCAGTATTTT.